This T cell receptor (beta chain) was captured in a study of blood T cells in healthy people across ages (dated by TCRdb to about 2015). Notes on the research overall: In model experiments, roughly one uniquely barcoded TCR beta cDNA molecule per two T cells was captured by template switching. The study measured age-related changes in TCR beta repertoire diversity using deep sequencing normalized with unique cDNA molecular identifiers. The donors were divided into four age groups: young (average around 17 years), middle-aged (about 40), aged (about 62) and long-lived (approximately 74). Donors of different ages were randomly distributed across sequencing lanes to avoid experimental bias. The study analyzed two additional independent replicas of 1 million unique cDNA reads from the same blood draw for two donors, one aged 18 to 30 and one aged 80 or older. On the study overall, not on this receptor specifically: Estimates of total diversity based on one million sequenced T cells were regarded as lower bounds and as underestimates. A strong correlation was found between observed TCR beta diversity and the percentage of naive T cells measured by flow cytometry. Because profiling used bulk unsorted PBMCs, naive and antigen-experienced compartments could not be compared conclusively. Because the CMV infection status of the donors was unknown, age-related changes in expanded clonotypes may potentially have been confounded. The long-lived group showed more naive CD4+ T cells, fewer expanded clones and increased TCR diversity than the aged group, suggesting age selection. Observed TCR beta diversity per million T cells fell roughly linearly with age, and a significant reduction was already apparent by age about 36.

Donors were roughly 40 systemically healthy Caucasian individuals from Russia aged 6 to 90 years. Approximately 10 milliliters of peripheral blood were collected from each donor into EDTA-treated Vacutainer tubes. Ficoll-Paque density-gradient centrifugation was used to isolate PBMCs, with at least 7 million per sample. Trizol reagent was used to extract total RNA from PBMCs, with at least 5.5 micrograms per sample. For every donor, flow cytometry on a PBMC aliquot measured the percentage of naive CD45RAhigh/CD27high T cells. This clonotype was seen a handful of times. This receptor's antigen is unknown. No much larger clonotype is one base removed from it; base qualities were not supplied. Looking up the germline V gene (reference sequence) yields CDR1 MNHNY and CDR2 SVGAGI. The CDR3 contains 16 residues, cysteine and phenylalanine counted. The DNA shown is the 48-base CDR3, in frame from base 1. Relative to germline, V is missing 7 bases and J is missing 1 base, with 6 bases of the junction outside any gene match.

Library preparation employed 5' RACE. The sequencer listed for this sample is Illumina HiSeq 2500. The second PCR ran for roughly 7 to 11 cycles and used a J-beta primer mix along with a sample-barcoded 5' primer. A template-switch 5' adaptor carrying 12 random nucleotides introduced a unique molecular identifier onto each TCR beta cDNA molecule. Each sample yielded at least 3 million CDR3-containing paired-end reads. All of the RNA was converted into first-strand cDNA using the Mint cDNA synthesis kit, with a TRBC-specific oligonucleotide serving as the primer. After uracil-DNA glycosylase treatment, a first 18-cycle PCR used universal primers M1SS and BC2_uni_R on all cDNA. In the paper's pipeline: Normalization of each sample was performed by random selection of 1 million high-quality reads, each carrying a distinct molecular identifier. Instead of being binned into consensus sequences, reads with shared molecular identifiers were discarded. MiTCR, with a Q25 quality threshold and the strictest error-elimination algorithm, was used for CDR3 identification, clonotype clustering and error correction. A nonparametric unseen species model using Euler transformation provided a lower-bound estimate of total TCR beta diversity. The public sequencing data were trimmed at Q25 with fastp and processed into clonotypes with MiXCR by TCRdb, which kept only in-frame beta chains. Every distinct CDR3 protein forms one entry, paired with its most common genes and DNA. TCRdb, not the original authors, processed these V and J calls. For this sample the table gives 1.5 million to 2 million distinct CDR3 sequences, of which roughly 28% were detected only once. Clones ranked in the top ten supply over 7% of the sample.

Input material: blood. The sequence derives from a woman in her thirties in good health. The receptor chain draws on TRBV6-6 and TRBJ1-5, with TRBD1 matching 11 junction bases. Here is the DNA: TGTGCCAGCACCCCGGGGACAGGGGGGAGCAATCAGCCCCAGCATTTT. It encodes CASTPGTGGSNQPQHF.